A single T cell receptor (beta chain) is shown here with its context. The participants were between roughly 18 and 100 years old and came from roughly 25 US areas. Participant-reported clinical history was the basis for cohort assignment. Here immunoSEQ multiplex PCR was the method, and the copy in TCRdb shows in-frame clones only, minus some. This sample yields about 400,000 clones, of which 88% are seen a single time; approximately 1% belongs to the top ten. The sample originates from a study of blood T cell repertoires in COVID-19. The CDR3 loop spans 16 amino acids. Unmatched junction bases numbered 6, after V lost 1 base and J lost 6 bases. Germline CDR1 MGHRA, CDR2 YSYEKL.

The TCR was taken from a woman aged 25 to 39 with acute COVID-19. This chain joins TRBV4-1 and TRBJ1-6, with 7 bases that match TRBD1. What was sequenced was PBMCs or T cells enriched from blood (not recorded which). CDR3 nucleotides: TGCGCCAGCAGCCAAGCGGGGGCAGGGGGTAATTCACCCCTCCACTTT. The encoded protein is CASSQAGAGGNSPLHF.